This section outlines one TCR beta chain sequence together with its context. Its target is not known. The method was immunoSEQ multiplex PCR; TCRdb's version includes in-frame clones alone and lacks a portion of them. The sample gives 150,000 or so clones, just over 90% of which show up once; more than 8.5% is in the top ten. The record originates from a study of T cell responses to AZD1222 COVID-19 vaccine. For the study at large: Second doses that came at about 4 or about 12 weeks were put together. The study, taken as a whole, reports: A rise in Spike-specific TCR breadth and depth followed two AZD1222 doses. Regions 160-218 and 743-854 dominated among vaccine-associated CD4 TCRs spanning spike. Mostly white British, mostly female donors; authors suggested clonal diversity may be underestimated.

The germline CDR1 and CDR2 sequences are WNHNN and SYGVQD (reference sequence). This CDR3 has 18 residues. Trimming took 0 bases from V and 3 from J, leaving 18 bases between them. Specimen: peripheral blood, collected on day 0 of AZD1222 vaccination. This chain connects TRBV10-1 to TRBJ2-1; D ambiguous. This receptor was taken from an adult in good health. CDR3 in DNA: TGCGCCAGCAGTGAGTCGAGGCAGGCCCCGAGAAGCTACAATGAGCAGTTCTTC. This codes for CASSESRQAPRSYNEQFF.